Listed here is a single T cell receptor (beta chain). The CDR3 totals 21 residues. CDR1 and CDR2 (germline): SGHRS, YFSETQ. Trimming shortened V by 2 bases and J by 0 bases, and 27 bases separated the two germline ends. The source of the sample is a study of T-cell memory formation after mild COVID-19. TCRdb re-derived calls from the 5' RACE reads in MiXCR, one entry per CDR3 protein. The sample includes roughly 500,000 distinct CDR3 sequences, about a fifth seen only once; the top ten take about an eighth. The TCR was taken from an adult woman who had mild COVID-19 (a few samples of this study predate the infection). Cell type and time point are not known. This rearrangement joins TRBV5-1 to TRBJ2-1, with a possible D match to TRBD1 (5 bases). The specimen sequenced was PBMCs or a T cell subset sorted from them (not recorded which). As DNA, the CDR3 is TGCGCCAGCAGCTTTCTGGACATGGGTAGTTACAGCCTGAGCTCCTACAATGAGCAGTTCTTC. It yields the protein CASSFLDMGSYSLSSYNEQFF.